The 17 T cell receptor beta chains below were found in one sample sequenced in a study of blood T cell repertoires in COVID-19. TCRdb keeps only in-frame clones here, not all; method: immunoSEQ multiplex PCR. Of more than 75,000 clones listed, roughly 88% were seen once; the top ten hold 7.5% to 10%. The sequencing input was peripheral blood. These receptors were taken from a woman in her 70s with acute or convalescent COVID-19.

This chain links TRBV30 with TRBJ2-1, with 12 bases aligning to TRBD2. Germline trimming cut 0 bases from V and 4 bases from J; bases unmatched to any gene: 13. CDR3 length: 19 amino acids. CDR1 and CDR2 from the germline V gene are GTSNPN and SVGIG (reference sequence). CDR3 sequence reads: CAWSVPTSGRVERYNEQFF. CDR3 nucleotide sequence: TGTGCCTGGAGTGTACCGACTAGCGGGAGAGTTGAGCGGTACAATGAGCAGTTCTTC. Using reference TRBV30 and TRBJ2-1 for the parts outside the CDR3, the full variable domain is SQTIHQWPATLVQPVGSPLSLECTVEGTSNPNLYWYRQAAGRGLQLLFYSVGIGQISSEVPQNLSASRPQDRQFILSSKKLLLSDSGFYLCAWSVPTSGRVERYNEQFFGPGTRLTVL.

The CDR3 loop reads CASSFLTGGPGEQYF. The DNA of the CDR3 is TGTGCCAGCAGTTTTTTGACGGGAGGGCCTGGCGAGCAGTACTTC. The chain uses TRBV28 and TRBJ2-7; 8 bases align to TRBD2. Looked up from germline, CDR1 is MDHEN and CDR2 is SYDVKM. The CDR3 has 15 amino acids. V dropped 3 bases and J dropped 6; count of bases not matched to a gene: 10.

V and J are TRBV19 and TRBJ2-3; 7 nucleotides match TRBD1. The V segment lost 2 bases and the J segment 0 bases; nucleotides outside the gene matches: 14. CDR3 length equals 19 residues. Germline loops: CDR1 LNHDA, CDR2 SQIVND (reference sequence). CDR3 nucleotides: TGTGCCAGTAGTATAAGTGGGACAGTAATTTATTCTAGCACAGATACGCAGTATTTT. It codes for CASSISGTVIYSSTDTQYF.

The rearrangement links TRBV2 to TRBJ1-6; the match to TRBD1 covers 7 bases. The germline gives CDR1 SNHLY, CDR2 FYNNEI. The CDR3 length is 16 residues. Losses at the gene ends were 5 bases for V and 7 bases for J; bases not matched to a gene: 11. CDR3 amino acids: CASSTLRQGINSPLHF. CDR3 in DNA: TGTGCCAGCAGTACCTTACGACAGGGCATAAATTCACCCCTCCACTTT.

V usage is TRBV4-1 and J usage is TRBJ2-5, with a possible D match to TRBD2 (7 bases). The V gene lost 1 base and the J gene lost 4 bases, with 19 bases spanning the gap. The germline V gene encodes CDR1 MGHRA and CDR2 YSYEKL. The CDR3 consists of 17 residues. The CDR3, as DNA: TGCGCCAGCAGCCAAGTCGGACTAGGGGGGGGAGGAGAGACCCAGTACTTC. Its translation: CASSQVGLGGGGETQYF.

This sequence joins TRBV27 and TRBJ1-6; the D gene is possibly TRBD1 (5 bases). The germline CDR1 and CDR2 sequences are MNHEY and SMNVEV (reference sequence). Between the trimmed V and J ends, which lost 4 bases and 4 bases, there was a span of 11 bases. The CDR3 runs 15 residues. The CDR3, as DNA: TGTGCCAGCAGTTCACCCCAGGGATATAATTCACCCCTCCACTTT. Its protein is CASSSPQGYNSPLHF.

The chain links TRBV25-1 to TRBJ2-7; the match to TRBD1 covers 7 bases. The CDR3 loop spans 15 amino acids. Germline V gene lookup returns CDR1 MGHDK and CDR2 SYGVNS. Trimming cost V 8 bases and J 3 bases; bases outside gene matches: 13. The chain's CDR3 is CASGPRQGGDYEQYF. The CDR3 nucleotides read TGTGCCAGCGGCCCGAGACAGGGTGGGGACTACGAGCAGTACTTC.

This clone was seen only a few times. This chain joins TRBV29-1 and TRBJ2-1; the match to TRBD2 covers 11 bases. J lost 9 bases, V lost 4 bases, and 14 bases had no gene match. CDR1 and CDR2 from the germline V gene are SQVTM and ANQGSEA. The CDR3 runs 16 residues. This CDR3 reads CSVVPLTSGSMGEQFF. CDR3 nucleotides: TGCAGCGTTGTCCCGTTAACTAGCGGGAGTATGGGTGAGCAGTTCTTC.

This rearrangement joins TRBV11-2 to TRBJ2-2; tentative D call: TRBD2 (6 bases). Germline loops: CDR1 SGHAT, CDR2 FQNNGV. With 3 bases removed from V and 4 bases from J, the gap between germline ends came to 18 bases. The CDR3 runs to 17 residues. CDR3 protein: CASSLGGREWVTGELFF. The CDR3 coding sequence is TGTGCCAGCAGCTTGGGCGGGCGGGAATGGGTCACCGGGGAGCTGTTTTTT.

The rearrangement links TRBV6-5 to TRBJ1-5; weak D call: TRBD1 (6 bases). This CDR3 contains 16 residues. Germline V gene sequence: CDR1 MNHEY, CDR2 SVGAGI. With 0 bases removed from V and 7 bases from J, the gap between germline ends came to 16 bases. Written as DNA, the CDR3 is TGTGCCAGCAGTTACTCTGCCAGGGGAGTGGGGCAGCCCCAGCATTTT. Translating it yields CASSYSARGVGQPQHF.

The V gene is TRBV27, the J gene TRBJ2-7; 9 bases align to TRBD1. Looked up from germline, CDR1 is MNHEY and CDR2 is SMNVEV (reference sequence). The CDR3 sequence is 15 residues long. The V gene end was trimmed by 6 bases and the J gene end by 4 bases; junction bases not matched to a gene: 10. DNA of the CDR3: TGTGCCAGCAGCCAACAGGGGGCGGGTCGATACGAGCAGTACTTC. It yields the protein CASSQQGAGRYEQYF.

V and J are TRBV9 and TRBJ2-3, with D tentatively TRBD2 (5 bases). This CDR3 has 15 residues. V was cut by 0 bases and J by 3 bases, with 11 bases left in between. Germline V gene data show CDR1 as SGDLS and CDR2 as YYNGEE. The CDR3 DNA sequence: TGTGCCAGCAGCGTAGTAGACTACCAAACAGATACGCAGTATTTT. Encoded protein: CASSVVDYQTDTQYF.

Only a few counts were recorded for this clone. The V and J genes are TRBV5-6 and TRBJ1-5, with D hard to call. The CDR3 runs 14 residues. The ends were cut back, 1 base at V and 4 bases at J, with 9 bases in the middle. Germline V CDR1 and CDR2: SGHDT, YYEEEE. CDR3 nucleotides: TGTGCCAGCAGCTTGTGGGGAGGAAATCAGCCCCAGCATTTT. It codes for CASSLWGGNQPQHF.

V is TRBV2 and J is TRBJ1-6; 8 bases fit TRBD1. From germline, CDR1 is SNHLY and CDR2 FYNNEI. V lost 5 bases to trimming and J lost 3 bases; unmatched junction nucleotides: 6. The length of the CDR3 is 16 residues. CDR3 sequence (DNA): TGTGCCAGCAGTCCGGGACAGGTCTACTATAATTCACCCCTCCACTTT. Protein: CASSPGQVYYNSPLHF.

This chain links TRBV9 with TRBJ1-3, with D perhaps matching TRBD1 (6 bases). The CDR3 extends over 17 amino acids. The germline gives CDR1 SGDLS, CDR2 YYNGEE. Trimming removed 0 bases from V and 1 base from J, with 14 bases in between. CDR3 nucleotides: TGTGCCAGCAGCGTAGCTGGGGGCTTGATTTCTGGAAACACCATATATTTT. This sequence encodes CASSVAGGLISGNTIYF.

V gene TRBV5-5 combines with J gene TRBJ2-7, with 9 bases identical to TRBD2. Unmatched junction bases numbered 6, after V lost 4 bases and J lost 4 bases. The CDR3 has 14 residues. Germline CDR1 is SGHKS and CDR2 is YYEKEE (reference sequence). As DNA, the CDR3 is TGTGCCAGCAGCCGCGAGGGACTAGCATACGAGCAGTACTTC. Translation: CASSREGLAYEQYF. The variable domain in full, with the rest retrieved from reference TRBV5-5 and TRBJ2-7, is DAGVTQSPTHLIKTRGQQVTLRCSPISGHKSVSWYQQVLGQGPQFIFQYYEKEERGRGNFPDRFSARQFPNYSSELNVNALLLGDSALYLCASSREGLAYEQYFGPGTRLTVT.

The genes are TRBV7-2 and TRBJ1-6; D is possibly TRBD1 (6 bases). The germline gives CDR1 SGHTA, CDR2 FQGNSA. V lost 1 base and J lost 7, with 11 bases in between. This CDR3 region has 15 residues. CDR3 loop: CASSLGQAENSPLHF. CDR3 nucleotide sequence: TGTGCCAGCAGCTTAGGACAGGCGGAAAATTCACCCCTCCACTTT.